This TCR beta chain is from a study of CD8 T cells in Susac syndrome. Study information: Patients with Susac syndrome were therapy-naive, treated with corticosteroids, or treated with intravenous immunoglobulin alone when blood was collected.

RNA amounts of roughly 0.5 to 1 ug underwent reverse transcription with random hexamers. Multiplex immunoSEQ PCR targeted 54 Vbeta and 13 Jbeta TCR beta segments. TCRdb called the immunoSEQ multiplex PCR reads again in MiXCR, with one record for every CDR3 protein. The sample holds more than 80,000 distinct CDR3 sequences; approximately 94% are singletons and the top ten take around 0.38%. TEMRA cells were FACS-enriched and CD8+ and CD4+ T cells negatively isolated. The sequenced material came from CD8+ T cells from PBMCs. This receptor was obtained from a human donor with Susac syndrome.

In DNA, the CDR3 is TGTGCCAGCGAGGGGGGTCGCGAGCAGTTCTTC. It specifies CASEGGREQFF. This chain connects TRBV25-1 to TRBJ2-1; D tentatively reads TRBD1 or TRBD2 (6 bases each). This CDR3 contains 11 residues. CDR1 MGHDK and CDR2 SYGVNS come from the germline V gene. Trimming took 8 bases from V and 10 from J, leaving 12 bases between them.